The T cell receptor beta chain under discussion was sequenced for a study of T cells in Graves' hyperthyroidism and ophthalmopathy. Study-wide findings and caveats: Most clonotypes that expanded in the thyroid above 0.001 also showed up in blood.

This clonotype came up many times. Its antigen is not known. The TCR beta CDR3 regions underwent amplification using RNA transcripts as the source. In the first-round RT-PCR of the TCR CDR3, the HTBI primer set was used. TCRdb analysed the multiplex PCR reads with MiXCR anew, one entry per CDR3 protein. The table lists about 560,000 distinct CDR3 sequences, less than 20% of them singletons, with roughly 7.3% in the top ten. The source material was blood. This receptor was identified in a woman aged 25 to 39 with Graves' hyperthyroidism.

As DNA, the CDR3 is TGTGCCAGCTCCCCGGTGGCAGGAGCGTACACAGATACGCAGTATTTT. This codes for CASSPVAGAYTDTQYF. The chain is built from TRBV18 and TRBJ2-3; D is uncertain. The length of the CDR3 is 16 residues. The V end lost 6 bases, the J end lost 2 bases, and 18 bases lay between the germline ends. Germline values: CDR1 KGHSH, CDR2 LQKENI.